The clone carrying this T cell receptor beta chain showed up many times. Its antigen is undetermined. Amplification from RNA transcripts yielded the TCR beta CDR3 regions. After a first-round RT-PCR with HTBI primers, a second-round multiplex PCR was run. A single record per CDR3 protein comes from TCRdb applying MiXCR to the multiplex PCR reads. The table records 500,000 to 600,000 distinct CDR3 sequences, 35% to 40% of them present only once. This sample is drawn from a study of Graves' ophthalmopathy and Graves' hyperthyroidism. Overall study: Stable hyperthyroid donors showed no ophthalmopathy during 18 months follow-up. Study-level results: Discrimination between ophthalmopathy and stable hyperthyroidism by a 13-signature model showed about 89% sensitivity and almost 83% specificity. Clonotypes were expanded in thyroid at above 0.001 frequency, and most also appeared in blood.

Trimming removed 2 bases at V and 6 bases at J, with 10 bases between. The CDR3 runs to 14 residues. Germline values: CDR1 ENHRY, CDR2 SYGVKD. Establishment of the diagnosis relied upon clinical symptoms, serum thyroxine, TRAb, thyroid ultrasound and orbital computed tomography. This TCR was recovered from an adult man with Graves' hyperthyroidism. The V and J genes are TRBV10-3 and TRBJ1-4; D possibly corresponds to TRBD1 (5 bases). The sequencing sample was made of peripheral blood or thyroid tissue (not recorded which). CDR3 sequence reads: CAISEGRADEKLFF. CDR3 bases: TGTGCCATCAGTGAGGGCAGGGCGGATGAAAAACTGTTTTTT.